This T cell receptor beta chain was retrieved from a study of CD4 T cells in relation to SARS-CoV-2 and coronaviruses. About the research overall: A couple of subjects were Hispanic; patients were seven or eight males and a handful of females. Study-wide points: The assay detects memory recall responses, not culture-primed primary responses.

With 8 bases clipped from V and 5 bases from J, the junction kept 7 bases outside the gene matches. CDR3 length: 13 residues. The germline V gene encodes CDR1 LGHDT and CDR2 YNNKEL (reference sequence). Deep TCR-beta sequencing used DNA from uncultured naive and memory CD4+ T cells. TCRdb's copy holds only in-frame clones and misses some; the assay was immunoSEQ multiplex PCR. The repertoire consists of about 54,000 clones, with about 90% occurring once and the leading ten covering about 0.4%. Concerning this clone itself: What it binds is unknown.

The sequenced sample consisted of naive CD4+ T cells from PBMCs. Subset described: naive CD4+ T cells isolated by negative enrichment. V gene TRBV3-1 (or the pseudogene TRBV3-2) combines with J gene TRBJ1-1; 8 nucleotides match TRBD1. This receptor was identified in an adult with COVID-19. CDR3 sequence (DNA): TGTGCCAGCTCGGTCAGGGGGCGGACTGAAGCTTTCTTT. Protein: CASSVRGRTEAFF.